These 20 T cell receptor beta chains were all obtained from the same sample, sequenced in a study of shared clonotypes between healthy human individuals. Terminally differentiated effector memory CD45RA+ cells were excluded from the naive CD8 cells, which were CD45RO-negative and positively selected for CCR7. The data were produced by immunoSEQ multiplex PCR, yet TCRdb's version contains in-frame clones alone and is incomplete. The sample includes over 2 million clones, about 94% of them seen just once. The source material was naive CD8+ T cells sorted from blood. These receptors all come from a man aged 18 to 29 in good health.

This sequence joins TRBV27 and TRBJ1-1, with 9 bases matching TRBD1. The CDR3 length is 14 residues. Germline CDR1 and CDR2: MNHEY and SMNVEV (reference sequence). The V segment lost 3 bases and the J segment 5 bases; nucleotides outside the gene matches: 4. The CDR3 DNA sequence: TGTGCCAGCAGTTTGGACAGGGGAGATACTGAAGCTTTCTTT. Translated: CASSLDRGDTEAFF.

The chain uses TRBV6-6 and TRBJ2-5; D uncertain. Germline CDR1 reads MNHNY; CDR2 reads SVGAGI (reference sequence). The CDR3 length is 14 residues. V gave up 2 bases and J gave up 3 bases, with 10 bases separating them. As DNA, the CDR3 is TGTGCCAGCAGTTACGCTAGTCTGAAAGAGACCCAGTACTTC. Amino acids: CASSYASLKETQYF.

The J gene is TRBJ1-2, the V gene TRBV5-1, with D perhaps TRBD1 (6 bases). V was pared by 5 bases and J by 8 bases, with 16 bases between. CDR3 length: 13 residues. Germline lookup yields CDR1 SGHRS and CDR2 YFSETQ. The CDR3 sequence is CASSSNRVVGYTF. The CDR3 region has the DNA TGCGCCAGCAGTTCCAACAGGGTTGTAGGCTACACCTTC. Drawing the rest from reference TRBV5-1 and TRBJ1-2, the complete variable domain is KAGVTQTPRYLIKTRGQQVTLSCSPISGHRSVSWYQQTPGQGLQFLFEYFSETQRNKGNFPGRFSGRQFSNSRSEMNVSTLELGDSALYLCASSSNRVVGYTFGSGTRLTVV.

The rearrangement links TRBV27 to TRBJ2-6; no reliable D call. This CDR3 has 16 residues. Per germline, CDR1 MNHEY and CDR2 SMNVEV (reference sequence). V lost 0 bases and J 1 base, leaving 7 bases between the germline ends. The CDR3 region has the DNA TGTGCCAGCAGTTTATCCTACTCTTCTGGGGCCAACGTCCTGACTTTC. Translated: CASSLSYSSGANVLTF.

The rearrangement joins TRBV9 to TRBJ2-5; 10 bases fit TRBD2. Germline CDR1 SGDLS, CDR2 YYNGEE. V was pared by 3 bases and J by 1 base, with 6 bases of the junction left unmatched. CDR3 length: 16 amino acids. CDR3 protein: CASSAPLAGPQETQYF. The CDR3 region has the DNA TGTGCCAGCAGCGCCCCACTAGCGGGACCCCAAGAGACCCAGTACTTC.

The chain couples TRBV25-1 to TRBJ2-3; TRBD2 matches 10 bases. The CDR3 totals 18 residues. The junction had 13 bases not matched to a gene; V was cut back by 5 bases and J by 2 bases. Looked up from germline, CDR1 is MGHDK and CDR2 is SYGVNS. The CDR3 loop is CASSSWLAGVETTDTQYF. CDR3 DNA sequence: TGTGCCAGCAGTTCGTGGCTAGCGGGAGTGGAGACCACAGATACGCAGTATTTT.

The chain is built from TRBV11-2 and TRBJ2-7; TRBD2 might be the D (5 bases). V lost 0 bases and J 7 bases, leaving 7 bases between the germline ends. The CDR3 covers 12 residues. Germline CDR1 is SGHAT and CDR2 is FQNNGV. The CDR3 loop is CASSLDWEEQYF. DNA for the CDR3: TGTGCCAGCAGCTTAGATTGGGAGGAGCAGTACTTC.

The V gene is TRBV12-5, the J gene TRBJ2-7, with 8 positions matching TRBD2. The CDR3 has 13 residues. The V gene end was trimmed by 10 bases and the J gene end by 3 bases; junction bases not matched to a gene: 8. The V gene's germline CDR1 is LGHNT and CDR2 FRNRAP. CDR3 protein: CATAGGARYEQYF. In nucleotides, the CDR3 is TGTGCTACCGCCGGGGGGGCACGCTACGAGCAGTACTTC.

V and J are TRBV4-1 and TRBJ2-3; 12 bases line up with TRBD2. The CDR3 has 16 residues. V trimming: 4 bases; J trimming: 0 bases; junction bases outside the gene matches: 2. CDR1 and CDR2 (germline): MGHRA, YSYEKL. The CDR3 protein is CASSRLAGASTDTQYF. The CDR3 coding sequence is TGCGCCAGCAGCCGACTAGCGGGGGCCAGCACAGATACGCAGTATTTT.

The chain has TRBV5-1 and TRBJ1-1; D perhaps matches TRBD1 (5 bases). This CDR3 is 16 amino acids long. The ends were cut back, 3 bases at V and 1 base at J, with 16 bases in the middle. CDR1 and CDR2 from the germline V gene are SGHRS and YFSETQ. The CDR3 DNA sequence: TGCGCCAGCAGCTGGGGGTCGGTCACTGGGAACACTGAAGCTTTCTTT. Protein: CASSWGSVTGNTEAFF.

The chain combines TRBV7-9 with TRBJ2-7, with 7 bases fitting TRBD1. CDR3 length: 15 residues. Germline V lookup: CDR1 SEHNR, CDR2 FQNEAQ (reference sequence). Unmatched junction bases numbered 6, after V lost 2 bases and J lost 2 bases. Here the CDR3 reads CASSLNRGSTYEQYF. CDR3 bases: TGTGCCAGCAGCTTAAACAGGGGTTCCACCTACGAGCAGTACTTC.

In DNA, the CDR3 is TGTGCCAGCAGTTCTACGGCGGGGAATGAGCAGTTCTTC. Protein: CASSSTAGNEQFF. The chain is built from TRBV27 and TRBJ2-1; TRBD2 is a possible D gene (6 bases). The CDR3 sequence is 13 residues long. The germline gives CDR1 MNHEY, CDR2 SMNVEV (reference sequence). The V end was cut by 4 bases, the J end by 7 bases, with 11 bases between.

The V gene is TRBV5-6, the J gene TRBJ1-2, with D unresolved. The V end lost 2 bases, the J end lost 0 bases, and 8 bases lay between the germline ends. The CDR3 spans 14 residues. Per germline, CDR1 SGHDT and CDR2 YYEEEE. CDR3 sequence (DNA): TGTGCCAGCAGCTTCCCGGATACTAACTATGGCTACACCTTC. Its protein is CASSFPDTNYGYTF.

The rearrangement uses TRBV30 and TRBJ2-5; D uncertain. Per the germline V gene, CDR1 is GTSNPN and CDR2 is SVGIG (reference sequence). CDR3 length: 12 residues. V lost 3 bases and J lost 5, with 10 bases in between. This chain's CDR3 is CAWSAGPETQYF. The CDR3 coding sequence is TGTGCCTGGAGCGCAGGACCCGAGACCCAGTACTTC.

The V call is TRBV2, the J call TRBJ2-3, with D possibly being TRBD1 (5 bases). V shed 7 bases and J shed 5 bases, with 22 bases lying between them. The CDR3 length is 16 residues. CDR1 is SNHLY, CDR2 FYNNEI, per germline. The CDR3 coding sequence is TGTGCCAGCATTTCCCCCAGGGATGCGTTTTTAGATACGCAGTATTTT. Amino acids: CASISPRDAFLDTQYF.

The chain joins TRBV4-3 to TRBJ2-7, with 10 bases aligning to TRBD2. CDR1 and CDR2 (germline): LGHNA, YSLEER. The CDR3 totals 16 residues. J lost 4 bases, V lost 4 bases, and 10 bases had no gene match. Written as DNA, the CDR3 is TGCGCCAGCAGCCCGGAGAGGACTAGCGGAGCGTACGAGCAGTACTTC. It codes for CASSPERTSGAYEQYF.

The chain employs TRBV28 and TRBJ2-7; D is perhaps TRBD1 or TRBD2 (5 bases each). The CDR3 loop spans 13 amino acids. Germline V gene sequence: CDR1 MDHEN, CDR2 SYDVKM. Between the trimmed V and J ends, which lost 7 bases and 6 bases, there was a span of 16 bases. CDR3 DNA sequence: TGTGCCAGCACGACAAGGGGCGGGTCCGAGCAGTACTTC. Its protein product is CASTTRGGSEQYF.

As regards this clone: This CDR3 is also generated by other DNA sequences in the sample. The V call is TRBV9, the J call TRBJ2-1, with 12 bases identical to TRBD2. This CDR3 contains 16 residues. Losses at the gene ends were 3 bases for V and 2 bases for J; bases not matched to a gene: 3. From germline, CDR1 is SGDLS and CDR2 YYNGEE. CDR3 loop: CASSGGLAGTYNEQFF. CDR3 DNA: TGTGCCAGCAGCGGCGGACTAGCGGGGACCTACAATGAGCAGTTCTTC.

The chain joins TRBV30 to TRBJ2-7, with D possibly TRBD1 on 6 matching bases. The V gene lost 3 bases and the J gene lost 1 base, with 13 bases spanning the gap. The CDR3 is 14 residues long. CDR1 GTSNPN and CDR2 SVGIG come from the germline V gene (reference sequence). This chain's CDR3 is CAWSQTGNSYEQYF. CDR3 coding DNA: TGTGCCTGGAGCCAGACAGGTAATTCCTACGAGCAGTACTTC.

The chain links TRBV30 to TRBJ2-7; 7 nucleotides line up with TRBD1. With V trimmed by 1 base and J by 3 bases, 12 bases remained unmatched. Germline CDR1 GTSNPN, CDR2 SVGIG (reference sequence). The CDR3 length is 16 residues. CDR3 residues: CAWSAFVGTEYYEQYF. CDR3 nucleotides: TGTGCCTGGAGTGCATTCGTCGGGACAGAGTACTACGAGCAGTACTTC.